This T cell receptor beta chain was retrieved from a study of cytotoxic CD8 clonotypes in ibrutinib-treated CLL. At the level of the study: Among the patients, 10 to 11 presented as relapsed/refractory and 15 as treatment-naive; 17 to 18 showed unmutated IGHV. Among responders, roughly 24 were partial and 2 complete; after median 68 months, roughly 14 stayed remitted and some 12 progressed. Study-level points and caveats: Having risen at ibrutinib response, clonality had fallen back toward baseline by progression. Against age-matched healthy donors, baseline clonality ran higher and tracked circulating CD8+ T-cell counts.

This table comes from immunoSEQ multiplex PCR, and its TCRdb copy is limited to in-frame clones, with some not included. The sample includes tens of thousands of clones, about 82% of them seen just once. CDR1 is LNHDA, CDR2 SQIVND, per germline (reference sequence). The V and J ends lost 8 bases and 4 bases respectively, with 9 bases between them. The CDR3 extends over 12 amino acids. Turning to this clone: The antigen is unknown.

Sequenced material: PBMCs, taken before ibrutinib treatment. This clonotype was obtained from a human donor with chronic lymphocytic leukemia. The chain uses TRBV19 and TRBJ1-5; D is uncertain. DNA for the CDR3: TGTGCCAGTGTGGATGGAAATCAGCCCCAGCATTTT. This translates into CASVDGNQPQHF.